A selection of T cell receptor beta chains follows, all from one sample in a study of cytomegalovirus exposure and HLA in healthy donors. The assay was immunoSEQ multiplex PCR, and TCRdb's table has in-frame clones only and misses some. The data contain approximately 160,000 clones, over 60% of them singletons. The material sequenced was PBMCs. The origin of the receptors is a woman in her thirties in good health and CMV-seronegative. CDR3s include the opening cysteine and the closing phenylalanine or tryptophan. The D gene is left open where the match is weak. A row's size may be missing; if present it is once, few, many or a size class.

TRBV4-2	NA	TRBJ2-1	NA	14	TGTGCCAGCAGCCCAGACGGTTCCTACAATGAGCAGTTCTTC	CASSPDGSYNEQFF
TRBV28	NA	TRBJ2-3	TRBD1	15	TGTGCCAGCATAGGGGGCCACCGGTTAACAGATACGCAGTATTTT	CASIGGHRLTDTQYF
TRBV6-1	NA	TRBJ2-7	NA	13	TGTGCCAGCAGTGCGGGTGAGTCCTACGAGCAGTACTTC	CASSAGESYEQYF
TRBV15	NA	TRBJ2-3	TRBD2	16	TGTGCCACCAGCAGGACTAGCGGGAGTTCCACAGATACGCAGTATTTT	CATSRTSGSSTDTQYF
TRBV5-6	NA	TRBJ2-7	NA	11	TGTGCCAGCGCCTATCGCCACGAGCAGTACTTC	CASAYRHEQYF
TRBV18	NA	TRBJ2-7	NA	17	TGTGCCAGCTCACCATTCACCAGGGGGGCGGTCTCCTACGAGCAGTACTTC	CASSPFTRGAVSYEQYF
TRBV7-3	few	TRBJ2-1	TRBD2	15	TGTGCCAGCAGCTCAACTAGCGGGGGGCTCAATGAGCAGTTCTTC	CASSSTSGGLNEQFF
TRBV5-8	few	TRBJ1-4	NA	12	TGTGCCAGCAGCTCAGGGCGGGAAAAACTGTTTTTT	CASSSGREKLFF
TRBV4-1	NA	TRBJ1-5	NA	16	TGCGCCAGCAGCCAAGAAGCGGGACTTTTCAATCAGCCCCAGCATTTT	CASSQEAGLFNQPQHF
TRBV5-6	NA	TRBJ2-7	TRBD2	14	TGTGCCAGCCGATGGGGGGAGGGGCCCTACGAGCAGTACTTC	CASRWGEGPYEQYF
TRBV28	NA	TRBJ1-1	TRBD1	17	TGTGCCAGCAGTGTAAGACAGGGGGCGGATATGAACACTGAAGCTTTCTTT	CASSVRQGADMNTEAFF
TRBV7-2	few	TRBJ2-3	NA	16	TGTGCCAGCAGTTCCCCCCCCGGGAGAAGATTAGATACGCAGTATTTT	CASSSPPGRRLDTQYF
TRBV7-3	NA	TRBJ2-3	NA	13	TGTGCCAGCAGCTCTAATTCGATCGATACGCAGTATTTT	CASSSNSIDTQYF
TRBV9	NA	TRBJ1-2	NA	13	TGTGCCAGCAGCCCAGGCACGAACTATGGCTACACCTTC	CASSPGTNYGYTF
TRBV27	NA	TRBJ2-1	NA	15	TGTGCCAGCAAAGTGGGCGCAACCTACTACAATGAGCAGTTCTTC	CASKVGATYYNEQFF
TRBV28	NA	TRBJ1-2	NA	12	TGTGCCAGCAGTCGCCCTTTAGCGGGCTACACCTTC	CASSRPLAGYTF
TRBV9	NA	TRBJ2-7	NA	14	TGTGCCAGCAGCGCCCAAAGCTCAGGGGCCGAGCAGTACTTC	CASSAQSSGAEQYF
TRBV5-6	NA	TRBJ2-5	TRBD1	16	TGTGCCAGCAGCCATCAAAAAGGGACAGCTAGAGAGACCCAGTACTTC	CASSHQKGTARETQYF
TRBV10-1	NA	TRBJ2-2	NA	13	TGCGCCACCAAAGACAGGACCACCGGGGAGCTGTTTTTT	CATKDRTTGELFF
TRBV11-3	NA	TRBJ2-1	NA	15	TGTGCCAGCAGCTTAGCCCTGAGCTCCTACAATGAGCAGTTCTTC	CASSLALSSYNEQFF
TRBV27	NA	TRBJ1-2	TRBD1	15	TGTGCCAGCAGTTTTCAGACAGGGGGCATTTATGGCTACACCTTC	CASSFQTGGIYGYTF
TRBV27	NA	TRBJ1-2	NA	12	TGTGCCAGCACCCCGACAGGCTATGGCTACACCTTC	CASTPTGYGYTF
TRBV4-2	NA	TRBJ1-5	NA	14	TGTGCCAGCAGCCAAGGCCAGGGTAATGAGCCCCAGCATTTT	CASSQGQGNEPQHF
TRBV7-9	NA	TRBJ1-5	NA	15	TGTGCCAGCAGCTTCGCGGGAGGGGTCAATCAGCCCCAGCATTTT	CASSFAGGVNQPQHF
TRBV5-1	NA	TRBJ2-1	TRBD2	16	TGCGCCAGCAGCTCCACCAGCGGGGAGTACTACAATGAGCAGTTCTTC	CASSSTSGEYYNEQFF
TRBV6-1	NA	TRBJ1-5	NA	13	TGTGCCAGCAGTAGGACTGTCCGGGAGCCCCAGCATTTT	CASSRTVREPQHF
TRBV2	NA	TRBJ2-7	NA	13	TGTGCCAGCAGTGAAAACAGTGGGGAGAGGCAGTACTTC	CASSENSGERQYF
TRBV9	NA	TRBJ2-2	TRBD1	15	TGTGCCAGCAGCGAGACAGGGTCGAACACCGGGGAGCTGTTTTTT	CASSETGSNTGELFF
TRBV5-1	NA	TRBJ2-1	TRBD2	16	TGCGCCAGCCGTGGACTAGCGGGAACCTACTACAATGAGCAGTTCTTC	CASRGLAGTYYNEQFF
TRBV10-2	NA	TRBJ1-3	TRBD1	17	TGCGCCAGCAGTGAATGGGACAGTCTCTCCTCTGGAAACACCATATATTTT	CASSEWDSLSSGNTIYF
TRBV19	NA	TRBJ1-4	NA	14	TGTGCCAGTAGTATAACCAGGGGTGGCGAAAAACTGTTTTTT	CASSITRGGEKLFF
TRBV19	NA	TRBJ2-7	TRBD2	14	TGTGCCAGTAGTATAGTAGCGGGGGGCCTCGAGCAGTACTTC	CASSIVAGGLEQYF
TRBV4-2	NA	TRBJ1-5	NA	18	TGTGCCAGCAGCCAAATAAATAATGGGGCAGGCATCAATCAGCCCCAGCATTTT	CASSQINNGAGINQPQHF
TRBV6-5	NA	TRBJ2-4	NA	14	TGTGCCAGCAAACAACCGGGACTTCAAAACATTCAGTACTTC	CASKQPGLQNIQYF
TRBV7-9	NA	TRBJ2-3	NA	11	TGTGCCAGCAGCTTACAAGATACGCAGTATTTT	CASSLQDTQYF
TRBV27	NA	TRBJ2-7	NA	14	TGTGCCAGCAGTTTCCGGGGGGCTGGAGGCGAGCAGTACTTC	CASSFRGAGGEQYF
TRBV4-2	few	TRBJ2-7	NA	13	TGTGCCAGTGGACAGTCCCTCTCCTACGAGCAGTACTTC	CASGQSLSYEQYF